This TCR beta chain derives from a study of CD8 T cells in ankylosing spondylitis. The sample holds many counts of this clonotype. Its antigen is unknown. By quantitative 5'-RACE with molecular barcodes, the TCR beta libraries were made. TCRdb fed the 5' RACE reads into MiXCR, producing one record per CDR3 protein. The profile shows 500,000 or so distinct CDR3 sequences, approximately 5% of them singletons. Findings of the study overall: There was reportedly significant enrichment of clones that were disease-linked in matched ankylosing spondylitis synovial fluid. Blood from ankylosing spondylitis patients appeared to carry a characteristic eight-variant TCR beta motif. Disease-linked clones were CD8+ and relatively rare in peripheral blood.

This CDR3 is built from 13 residues. Trimming removed 7 bases from V and 10 bases from J, with 16 bases in between. Per germline, CDR1 SEHNR and CDR2 FQNEAQ (reference sequence). The chain uses TRBV7-9 and TRBJ2-2; weak D call: TRBD1 (6 bases). Specimen: blood, either unsorted or a sorted T cell fraction (not recorded which). The sequence was obtained from a male donor with ankylosing spondylitis. The CDR3 DNA follows: TGTGCCAGCACCCGGGACATCTGGGTGGAGCTGTTTTTT. It specifies CASTRDIWVELFF.